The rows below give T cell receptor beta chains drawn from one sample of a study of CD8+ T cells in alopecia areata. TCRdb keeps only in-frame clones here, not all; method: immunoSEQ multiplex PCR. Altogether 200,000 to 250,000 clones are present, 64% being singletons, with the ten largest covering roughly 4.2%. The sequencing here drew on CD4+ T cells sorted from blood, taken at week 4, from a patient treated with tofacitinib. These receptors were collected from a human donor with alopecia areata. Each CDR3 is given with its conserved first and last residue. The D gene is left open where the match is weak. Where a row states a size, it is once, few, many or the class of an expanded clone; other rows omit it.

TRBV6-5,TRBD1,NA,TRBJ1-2,CASSYSGTADYGYTF,TGTGCCAGCAGTTACTCTGGGACAGCAGACTATGGCTACACCTTC
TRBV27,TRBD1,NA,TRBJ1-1,CASSLRGTVMNTEAFF,TGTGCCAGCAGTTTAAGGGGGACAGTGATGAACACTGAAGCTTTCTTT
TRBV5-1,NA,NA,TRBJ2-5,CASSADYSGVETQYF,TGCGCCAGCAGCGCGGACTACTCTGGGGTAGAGACCCAGTACTTC
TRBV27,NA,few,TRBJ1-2,CASSLTGNYGYTF,TGTGCCAGCAGTTTAACAGGGAACTATGGCTACACCTTC
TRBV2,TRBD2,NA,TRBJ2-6,CASSPPRLLAGMSSGANVLTF,TGTGCCAGCAGTCCCCCCCGCCTACTAGCGGGGATGTCCTCTGGGGCCAACGTCCTGACTTTC
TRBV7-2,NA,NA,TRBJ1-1,CASSTAGTGNTEAFF,TGTGCCAGCAGCACTGCCGGGACGGGGAACACTGAAGCTTTCTTT
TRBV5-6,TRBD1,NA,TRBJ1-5,CASSVTGSNQPQHF,TGTGCCAGCAGCGTGACAGGGAGCAATCAGCCCCAGCATTTT
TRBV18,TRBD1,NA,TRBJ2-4,CASSTTGTGGDIQYF,TGTGCCAGCTCAACGACCGGGACAGGCGGGGACATTCAGTACTTC
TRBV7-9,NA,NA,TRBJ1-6,CATGRDVGSPLHF,TGTGCCACTGGCCGCGACGTCGGGTCACCCCTCCACTTT
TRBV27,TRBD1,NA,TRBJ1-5,CASSSTGGGQPQHF,TGTGCCAGCAGTTCGACAGGGGGCGGGCAGCCCCAGCATTTT
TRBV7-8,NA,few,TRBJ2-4,CASSQDVLAKNIQYF,TGTGCCAGCAGCCAGGACGTTTTAGCCAAAAACATTCAGTACTTC
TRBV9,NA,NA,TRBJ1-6,CASSEGTGNNSPLHF,TGTGCCAGCAGCGAAGGGACTGGGAATAATTCACCCCTCCACTTT
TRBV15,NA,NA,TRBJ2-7,CATSRDQGRAWEQYF,TGTGCCACCAGCAGAGATCAGGGGAGAGCCTGGGAGCAGTACTTC
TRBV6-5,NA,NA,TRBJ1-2,CASISSTGGNRGYTF,TGTGCCAGCATATCATCGACCGGAGGGAATCGGGGCTACACCTTC
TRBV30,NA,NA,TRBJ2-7,CAWSPSGQGSYEQYF,TGTGCCTGGAGCCCCTCCGGGCAGGGATCCTACGAGCAGTACTTC
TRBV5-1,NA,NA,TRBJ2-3,CASSPRPGGPDTQYF,TGCGCCAGCAGCCCTCGCCCGGGGGGCCCAGATACGCAGTATTTT
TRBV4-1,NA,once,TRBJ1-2,CASSQDPWYGYTF,TGCGCCAGCAGCCAAGATCCGTGGTATGGCTACACCTTC
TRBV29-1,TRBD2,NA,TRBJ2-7,CSVGFSGGLYEQYF,TGCAGCGTCGGGTTCAGCGGGGGGCTCTACGAGCAGTACTTC
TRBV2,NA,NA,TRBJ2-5,CASIRDTGAQYF,TGTGCCAGCATCCGGGACACCGGGGCCCAGTACTTC
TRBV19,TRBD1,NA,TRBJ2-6,CASRWDRSGANVLTF,TGTGCCAGTAGATGGGACAGGTCTGGGGCCAACGTCCTGACTTTC
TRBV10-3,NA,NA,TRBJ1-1,CAISPGGTEAFF,TGTGCCATCAGTCCTGGGGGCACTGAAGCTTTCTTT
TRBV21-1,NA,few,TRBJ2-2,CAVLSYSNTGELFF,TGTGCGGTATTGAGTTATTCGAACACCGGGGAGCTGTTTTTT
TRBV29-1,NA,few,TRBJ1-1,CSVAGGLKGEAFF,TGCAGCGTAGCCGGAGGGCTCAAGGGTGAAGCTTTCTTT
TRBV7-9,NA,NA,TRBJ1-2,CASSPWRTDHGYTF,TGTGCCAGCTCTCCTTGGCGGACAGATCATGGCTACACCTTC
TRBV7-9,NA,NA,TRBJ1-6,CASSLGGNSPLHF,TGTGCCAGCAGCTTAGGGGGGAATTCACCCCTCCACTTT
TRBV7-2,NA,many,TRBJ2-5,CASSPRGGPANQETQYF,TGTGCCAGCAGCCCGAGAGGGGGGCCCGCCAACCAAGAGACCCAGTACTTC
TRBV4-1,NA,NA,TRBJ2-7,CASSLGESDYEQYF,TGCGCCAGCAGCCTAGGGGAGAGCGACTACGAGCAGTACTTC
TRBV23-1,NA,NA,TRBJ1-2,CASEKGGKNYGYTF,TGCGCCAGTGAAAAGGGGGGCAAAAACTATGGCTACACCTTC
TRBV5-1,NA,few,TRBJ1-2,CASSVQPNNYGYTF,TGCGCCAGCAGCGTCCAGCCCAATAACTATGGCTACACCTTC
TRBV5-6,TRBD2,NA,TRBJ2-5,CASSRGPSGGLFGETQYF,TGTGCCAGCAGCCGAGGGCCTAGCGGGGGCCTCTTCGGGGAGACCCAGTACTTC
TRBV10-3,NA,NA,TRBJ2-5,CAISETKETQYF,TGTGCCATCAGTGAGACAAAAGAGACCCAGTACTTC
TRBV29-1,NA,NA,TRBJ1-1,CSVATRLSTEAFF,TGCAGCGTTGCGACCCGACTGAGCACTGAAGCTTTCTTT
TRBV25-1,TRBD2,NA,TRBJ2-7,CASSGPKGLAGGHEQYF,TGTGCCAGCAGTGGCCCTAAAGGACTAGCGGGGGGTCACGAGCAGTACTTC
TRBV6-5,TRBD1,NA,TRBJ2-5,CASTLGQGPGTQYF,TGTGCCAGCACCTTGGGACAGGGGCCCGGGACCCAGTACTTC
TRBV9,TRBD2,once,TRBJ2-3,CASSGLASVSDTQYF,TGTGCCAGCAGCGGACTAGCATCGGTTTCCGATACGCAGTATTTT
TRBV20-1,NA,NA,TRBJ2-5,CSAMEETQYF,TGCAGTGCGATGGAGGAGACCCAGTACTTC
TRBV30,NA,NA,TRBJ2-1,CAWSIGNLGNEQFF,TGTGCCTGGAGTATTGGGAATTTGGGCAATGAGCAGTTCTTC
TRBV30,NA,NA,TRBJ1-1,CAWSHGTANTEAFF,TGTGCCTGGAGTCATGGGACGGCGAACACTGAAGCTTTCTTT
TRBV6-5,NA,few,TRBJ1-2,CASSWGGGYTF,TGTGCCAGCAGTTGGGGAGGAGGCTACACCTTC
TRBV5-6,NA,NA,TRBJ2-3,CASSTGLGTDTQYF,TGTGCCAGCAGCACTGGGCTGGGCACAGATACGCAGTATTTT
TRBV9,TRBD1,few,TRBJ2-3,CASSEQGSLSTDTQYF,TGTGCCAGCAGCGAACAGGGGTCGTTATCCACAGATACGCAGTATTTT
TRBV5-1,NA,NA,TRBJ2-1,CASSLAVYSYNEQFF,TGCGCCAGCAGCTTGGCTGTGTACTCCTACAATGAGCAGTTCTTC
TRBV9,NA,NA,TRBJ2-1,CASSATGTSYNEQFF,TGTGCCAGCAGCGCAACCGGGACATCCTACAATGAGCAGTTCTTC
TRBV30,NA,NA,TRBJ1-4,CAWTTLGEKLFF,TGTGCCTGGACAACCCTGGGTGAAAAACTGTTTTTT
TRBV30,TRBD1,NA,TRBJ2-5,CAWSPFGTAYESQYF,TGTGCCTGGAGTCCCTTCGGGACAGCCTACGAGAGCCAGTACTTC
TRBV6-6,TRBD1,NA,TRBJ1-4,CALGTGLNGEKLFF,TGTGCCCTCGGGACAGGGCTTAACGGTGAAAAACTGTTTTTT
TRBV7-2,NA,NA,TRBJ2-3,CASSLDGSSTDTQYF,TGTGCCAGCAGCCTCGACGGTTCTAGCACAGATACGCAGTATTTT
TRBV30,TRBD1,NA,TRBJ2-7,CACLHRGSPYEQYF,TGTGCCTGCTTACACAGGGGATCCCCCTACGAGCAGTACTTC
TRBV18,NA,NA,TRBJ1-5,CASSPYTNQPQHF,TGTGCCAGCTCTCCCTACACAAATCAGCCCCAGCATTTT